This entry is about one TCR beta chain. Its antigen remains unidentified. The junction shows a germline mismatch at one end, possibly a read error. This sample was included in a study of T cells in Graves' hyperthyroidism and ophthalmopathy. The TCR beta CDR3 regions underwent amplification using RNA transcripts as the source. HTBI primers were the set used in a first-round RT-PCR of the TCR CDR3. MiXCR, applied by TCRdb to the multiplex PCR reads, yields one record per CDR3 protein. The sample includes fewer than 550,000 distinct CDR3 sequences, around a quarter of them seen just once. General study points: In the analysis, a 13 V-J model separated ophthalmopathy from stable hyperthyroidism.

CDR3 size: 17 residues. Germline values: CDR1 SGHAT, CDR2 FQDESV (reference sequence). Subjects with ophthalmopathy showed a Clinical Activity Score no lower than 3, a NOSPECS grade no lower than 4, and a duration shorter than 3 months. Exclusion of a patient resulted from uncontrolled infection, other autoimmune disease, pregnancy or lactation. The sequencing input was blood. This TCR was recovered from a woman younger than 45 with Graves' ophthalmopathy. J is TRBJ1-2 and V is TRBV11-1; TRBD1 aligns across 7 bases. The CDR3 coding sequence is TGTGCCAGCAGCTTAGTACCCGGGACAGTTCCTAACTATGGTTACACCTTC. It specifies CASSLVPGTVPNYGYTF.